These T cell receptor beta chains were read from a single sample in a study of shared clonotypes between healthy human individuals. TCRdb keeps only in-frame clones here, not all; method: immunoSEQ multiplex PCR. The sample lists 2 million to 2.5 million clones; almost 96% were seen once. What was sequenced was naive CD4+ T cells sorted from blood. These receptors came from a man aged 18 to 29 in good health. The CDR3 runs from the conserved cysteine through the conserved F or W. A D gene is named only where the DNA matches it firmly. Rows may omit the clone size; those that give it use once, few, many or a size class.

j_call d_call v_call clone_size cdr3_nt cdr3_aa
TRBJ2-3 TRBD2 TRBV10-3 NA TGTGCCATCAGTGGCGGGGGGTCCTACACAGATACGCAGTATTTT CAISGGGSYTDTQYF
TRBJ2-1 TRBD1 TRBV5-1 NA TGCGCCAGCAGCTTGGCCATGGGACAGTACGGCCGCTCCTACAATGAGCAGTTCTTC CASSLAMGQYGRSYNEQFF
TRBJ2-3 TRBD2 TRBV27 NA TGTGCCAGCAGTTTATGGCCAGCGGGGGTTAGCACAGATACGCAGTATTTT CASSLWPAGVSTDTQYF
TRBJ2-2 NA TRBV19 NA TGTGCCAGTGGTTCCCAGCTCACCGGGGAGCTGTTTTTT CASGSQLTGELFF
TRBJ2-5 TRBD1 TRBV7-2 NA TGTGCCAGCAGGCCCAGACAGGGGGCTTGGGAGACCCAGTACTTC CASRPRQGAWETQYF
TRBJ2-7 NA TRBV30 NA TGTGCCTGGAGTGTAGGGCAGGCCTACGAGCAGTACTTC CAWSVGQAYEQYF
TRBJ2-2 NA TRBV11-3 NA TGTGCCAGCAGACTAGCAGGGAGCACCGGGGAGCTGTTTTTT CASRLAGSTGELFF
TRBJ1-3 TRBD1 TRBV10-3 NA TGTGCCATCAGTGGGGGACAGGGACAAACCTCTGGAAACACCATATATTTT CAISGGQGQTSGNTIYF
TRBJ1-6 NA TRBV6-1 NA TGTGCCAGCAGTGAAGTGGGCCCCCTCCACTTT CASSEVGPLHF
TRBJ1-2 NA TRBV9 NA TGTGCCAGCAAAGGTGACTATGGCTACACCTTC CASKGDYGYTF
TRBJ2-7 TRBD2 TRBV18 NA TGTGCCAGCTCATCCGGGACTAGCGGGAGGGCCCTCGACGAGCAGTACTTC CASSSGTSGRALDEQYF
TRBJ2-5 TRBD1 TRBV6-6 NA TGTGCCAGCAGACTAGACAGGGCGGGTGGGGAGACCCAGTACTTC CASRLDRAGGETQYF
TRBJ1-2 NA TRBV14 NA TGTGCCAGCAGCCACCAAGAGGACTATGGCTACACCTTC CASSHQEDYGYTF
TRBJ1-2 TRBD1 TRBV5-1 NA TGCGCCAGCAGAAACCGGGACAGGACTAACTATGGCTACACCTTC CASRNRDRTNYGYTF
TRBJ1-1 TRBD1 TRBV10-2 NA TGCGCCAGCAGACCGAATAGGACAGGGAAGAACACTGAAGCTTTCTTT CASRPNRTGKNTEAFF
TRBJ1-2 NA TRBV29-1 NA TGCAGCGTTGAAGATCGTAAGGGCCCAAACTATGGCTACACCTTC CSVEDRKGPNYGYTF
TRBJ1-5 NA TRBV2 NA TGTGCCAGCAGTGGGGATGGGCCCCAGCATTTT CASSGDGPQHF
TRBJ2-7 TRBD1 TRBV6-1 NA TGTGCCAGCAGTGACCTGGGACAGGGGGTCGCCTACGAGCAGTACTTC CASSDLGQGVAYEQYF
TRBJ2-1 NA TRBV6-5 NA TGTGCCAGCAGGAACCGGGACTCCGTTTTCTTC CASRNRDSVFF
TRBJ2-7 NA TRBV11-2 NA TGTGCCAGCAGCCCTCCAGGACAGAACTACGAGCAGTACTTC CASSPPGQNYEQYF
TRBJ1-6 NA TRBV30 once TGTGCCTGGGCGGTGAGCTCCTATAATTCACCCCTCCACTTT CAWAVSSYNSPLHF
TRBJ2-2 NA TRBV10-3 NA TGTGCCTCACGACAAGGGTCTGCGTACACCGGGGAGCTGTTTTTT CASRQGSAYTGELFF
TRBJ2-7 NA TRBV27 NA TGTGCCAGCGGGTCCGGGACTGTTGACTACGAGCAGTACTTC CASGSGTVDYEQYF
TRBJ2-5 NA TRBV5-1 NA TGCGCCAGCAGCTTGGAGGCAGCAGAGACCCAGTACTTC CASSLEAAETQYF
TRBJ1-4 NA TRBV5-1 NA TGCGCCAGCAGCCCATTTCCGCAGGGGAAGAAAGATGAAAAACTGTTTTTT CASSPFPQGKKDEKLFF
TRBJ1-2 TRBD1 TRBV30 NA TGTGCCTGGAGTTTAACAGGGACAGCGTCCTATGGCTACACCTTC CAWSLTGTASYGYTF
TRBJ2-2 TRBD2 TRBV19 NA TGTGCCAGTAGTATCCAGGCTAGCGGGGTTCGCCGGTGGACCGGGGAGCTGTTTTTT CASSIQASGVRRWTGELFF
TRBJ1-1 NA TRBV5-5 once TGTGCCAGCAGCTTACTGACAGGACAGATGAACACTGAAGCTTTCTTT CASSLLTGQMNTEAFF
TRBJ2-1 NA TRBV18 NA TGTGCCAGCTCACGTACCCTAGCGGAAGGGGGTGAGCAGTTCTTC CASSRTLAEGGEQFF
TRBJ2-7 NA TRBV19 NA TGTGCCAGTAGTAAGGCCGCCTCCTACGAGCAGTACTTC CASSKAASYEQYF
TRBJ2-2 TRBD1 TRBV7-3 NA TGTGCCAGCAGCTCAAGGACAGGCCTCTTCAACACCGGGGAGCTGTTTTTT CASSSRTGLFNTGELFF
TRBJ2-1 TRBD2 TRBV7-9 NA TGTGCCAGCAGTCAGACTAGCGGGGCCTACAATGAGCAGTTCTTC CASSQTSGAYNEQFF
TRBJ1-3 TRBD1 TRBV7-3 few TGTGCCAGCAGCTTGGGACAGGGGGCAGGTGGAAACACCATATATTTT CASSLGQGAGGNTIYF
TRBJ1-4 TRBD1 TRBV5-1 NA TGCGCCAGCAGCTTGGAACAGGGGGCGCGAGGTGAAAAACTGTTTTTT CASSLEQGARGEKLFF
TRBJ2-3 NA TRBV5-4 NA TGTGCCAGCAGCCAACAGCGGAGCACAGATACGCAGTATTTT CASSQQRSTDTQYF
TRBJ2-7 NA TRBV30 NA TGTGCCTGGAGTCGGGGGTGGGTATACGAGCAGTACTTC CAWSRGWVYEQYF
TRBJ2-7 NA TRBV7-8 NA TGTGCCAGCAGCTCCCCGTACGAGCAGTACTTC CASSSPYEQYF
TRBJ2-7 NA TRBV6-4 NA TGTGCCAGCAGTGAGCCCAGTGGGTCCTACGAGCAGTACTTC CASSEPSGSYEQYF
TRBJ2-7 TRBD2 TRBV6-1 NA TGTGCCAGCGATAGCGGGGGTCGGTACGAGCAGTACTTC CASDSGGRYEQYF
TRBJ2-5 TRBD1 TRBV5-8 NA TGTGCCAGCAGCTTGGGACAGGGGGCGTTAGAGACCCAGTACTTC CASSLGQGALETQYF
TRBJ1-5 NA TRBV2 NA TGTGCCAGCAGTGAAGCTGGGAGGGGAAGTCAGCCCCAGCATTTT CASSEAGRGSQPQHF
TRBJ2-2 NA TRBV15 NA TGTGCCACCAGCCCCCTTAAGGGAAGTGGCACCGGGGAGCTGTTTTTT CATSPLKGSGTGELFF
TRBJ1-2 NA TRBV28 NA TGTGCCAGCAGTTCGGTTAGGGAGGGGTTCTATGGCTACACCTTC CASSSVREGFYGYTF
TRBJ1-5 NA TRBV23-1 NA TGCGCCAGCAGTCCACCATCCCGGGACATAGAAGATCAGCCCCAGCATTTT CASSPPSRDIEDQPQHF
TRBJ1-6 NA TRBV30 once TGTGCCTGTACAGGGTCGTCAATTGGTTCACCCCTCCACTTT CACTGSSIGSPLHF
TRBJ2-7 NA TRBV27 NA TGTGCCAGCAGTTCCCAAACAGGTTTTCACTACGAGCAGTACTTC CASSSQTGFHYEQYF
TRBJ2-5 TRBD2 TRBV5-1 NA TGCGCCAGCAGCTATTCCCCGTCGGGACTACAAGAGACCCAGTACTTC CASSYSPSGLQETQYF
TRBJ1-6 NA TRBV7-2 NA TGTGCCAGCAGCTTAGCCACAGCATCCCGCCGGTCCTATAATTCACCCCTCCACTTT CASSLATASRRSYNSPLHF
TRBJ2-5 NA TRBV28 NA TGTGCCAGCAGCTTGAATCCGAGCCTGGTGGGAGAGACCCAGTACTTC CASSLNPSLVGETQYF
TRBJ2-1 NA TRBV14 once TGTGCCAGCAGCCGAGGGGGGCTAGCATACAATGAGCAGTTCTTC CASSRGGLAYNEQFF
TRBJ2-1 NA TRBV5-8 NA TGTGCCAGCAGCTTGGCGGGGGACACCTACAATGAGCAGTTCTTC CASSLAGDTYNEQFF
TRBJ2-7 NA TRBV19 NA TGTGCCAGTAGTCCCTCAGGACAGCCCCCCACCTACGAGCAGTACTTC CASSPSGQPPTYEQYF
TRBJ1-2 TRBD1 TRBV10-3 NA TGTGCCATCAGTTCCGGGACAGGGGAATATGGCTACACCTTC CAISSGTGEYGYTF
TRBJ1-1 NA TRBV10-1 NA TGCGCCAGCAGTGAGTACTCCGACCCGGTGAACACTGAAGCTTTCTTT CASSEYSDPVNTEAFF
TRBJ2-7 TRBD2 TRBV5-4 once TGTGCCAGCAGCTTGGGACTAGCGGTCGATCACCCAGGCTCCTACGAGCAGTACTTC CASSLGLAVDHPGSYEQYF
TRBJ1-6 TRBD1 TRBV2 NA TGTGCCAGCGTGGGACAGGGTAATAATTCACCCCTCCACTTT CASVGQGNNSPLHF
TRBJ1-2 NA TRBV6-6 NA TGTGCCAGCAGCCCCCGTAGAGATGGCTACACCTTC CASSPRRDGYTF
TRBJ2-7 TRBD2 TRBV7-2 NA TGTGCCAGCAGCTTACAAGGACTAGCGTCCTATAGGTACGAGCAGTACTTC CASSLQGLASYRYEQYF
TRBJ1-3 NA TRBV5-1 NA TGCGCCAGCAGGAGGGGAGAAACGGGGATGGGAAACACCATATATTTT CASRRGETGMGNTIYF